This TCR beta chain was obtained from a study of control samples from healthy donors and cancer patients. Profiling relied on immunoSEQ multiplex PCR, and the TCRdb table lists in-frame clones only, not all of them. The sample has about 170,000 clones, 75% to 95% seen once. The sample comprised blood. This clonotype originated in a woman aged 30 to 39 in good health.

In DNA form, the CDR3 reads TGTGCCAGCAGTCAGGCGAGGGGCTACACCTTC. Translated: CASSQARGYTF. J is TRBJ1-2 and V is TRBV28; D is undetermined. The CDR3 length is 11 residues. Deletions cut 5 bases from V and 8 bases from J, with 9 bases between. The germline V gene encodes CDR1 MDHEN and CDR2 SYDVKM.